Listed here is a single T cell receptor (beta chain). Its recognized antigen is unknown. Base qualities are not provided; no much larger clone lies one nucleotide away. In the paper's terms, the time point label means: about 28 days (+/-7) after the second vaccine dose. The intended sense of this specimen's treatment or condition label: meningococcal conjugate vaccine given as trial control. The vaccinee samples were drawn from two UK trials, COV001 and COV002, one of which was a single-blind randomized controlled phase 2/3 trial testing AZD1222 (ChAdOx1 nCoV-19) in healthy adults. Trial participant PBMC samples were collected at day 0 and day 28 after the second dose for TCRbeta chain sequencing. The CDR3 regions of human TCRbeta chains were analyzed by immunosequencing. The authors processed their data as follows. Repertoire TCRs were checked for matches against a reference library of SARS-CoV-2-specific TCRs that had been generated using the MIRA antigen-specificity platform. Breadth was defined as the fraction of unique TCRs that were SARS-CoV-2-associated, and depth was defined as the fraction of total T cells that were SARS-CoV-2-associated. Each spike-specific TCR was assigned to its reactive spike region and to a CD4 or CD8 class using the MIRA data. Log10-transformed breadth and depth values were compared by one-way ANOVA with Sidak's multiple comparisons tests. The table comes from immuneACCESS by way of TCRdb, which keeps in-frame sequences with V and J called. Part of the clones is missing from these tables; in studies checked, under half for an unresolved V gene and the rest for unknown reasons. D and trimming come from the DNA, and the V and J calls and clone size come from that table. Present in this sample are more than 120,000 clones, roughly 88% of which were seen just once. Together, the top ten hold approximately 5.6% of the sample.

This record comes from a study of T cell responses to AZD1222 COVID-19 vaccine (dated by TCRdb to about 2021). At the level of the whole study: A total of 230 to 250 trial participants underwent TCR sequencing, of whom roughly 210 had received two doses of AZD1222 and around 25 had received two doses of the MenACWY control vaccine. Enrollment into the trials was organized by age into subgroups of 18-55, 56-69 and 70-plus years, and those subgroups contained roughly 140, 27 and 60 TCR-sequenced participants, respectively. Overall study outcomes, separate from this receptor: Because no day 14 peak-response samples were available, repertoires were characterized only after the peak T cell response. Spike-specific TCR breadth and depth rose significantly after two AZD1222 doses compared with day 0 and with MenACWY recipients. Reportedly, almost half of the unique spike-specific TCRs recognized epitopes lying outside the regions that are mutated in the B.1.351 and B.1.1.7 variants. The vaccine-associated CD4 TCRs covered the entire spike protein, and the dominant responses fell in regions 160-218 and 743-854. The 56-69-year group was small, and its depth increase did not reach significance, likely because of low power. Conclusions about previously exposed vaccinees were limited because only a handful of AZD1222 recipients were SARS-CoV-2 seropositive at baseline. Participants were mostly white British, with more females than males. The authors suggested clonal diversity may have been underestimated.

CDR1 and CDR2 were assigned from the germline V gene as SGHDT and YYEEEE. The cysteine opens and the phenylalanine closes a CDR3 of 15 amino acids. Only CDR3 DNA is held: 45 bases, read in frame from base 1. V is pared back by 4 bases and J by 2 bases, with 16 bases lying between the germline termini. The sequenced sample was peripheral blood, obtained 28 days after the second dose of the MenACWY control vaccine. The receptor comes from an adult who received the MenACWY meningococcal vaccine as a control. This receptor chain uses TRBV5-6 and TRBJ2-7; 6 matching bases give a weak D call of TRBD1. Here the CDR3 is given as CASSPDSRATYEQYF. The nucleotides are TGTGCCAGCAGCCCGGACAGCCGCGCGACCTACGAGCAGTACTTC. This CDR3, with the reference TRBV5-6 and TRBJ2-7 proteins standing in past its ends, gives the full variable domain DAGVTQSPTHLIKTRGQQVTLRCSPKSGHDTVSWYQQALGQGPQFIFQYYEEEERQRGNFPDRFSGHQFPNYSSELNVNALLLGDSALYLCASSPDSRATYEQYFGPGTRLTVT.